The present T cell receptor beta chain was sequenced within a study of blood T cell repertoires in COVID-19. V gave up 10 bases and J gave up 2 bases; unmatched junction bases: 3. The CDR3 contains 12 residues. CDR1 is SGHVS, CDR2 FQNEAQ, per germline. Profiling relied on immunoSEQ multiplex PCR, and the TCRdb table lists in-frame clones only, not all of them. Of fewer than 150,000 clones in the sample, more than 70% were seen once. Sequencing was performed on peripheral blood. This TCR was sampled from a woman aged 25 to 39 who had recovered from COVID-19. The chain links TRBV7-8 to TRBJ2-3, with TRBD2 matching 7 bases. The CDR3 region has the DNA TGTGCCATTCGGGAGGACACAGATACGCAGTATTTT. It is translated as CAIREDTDTQYF.